These T cell receptor beta chains were read from a single sample in a study of Graves' ophthalmopathy and Graves' hyperthyroidism. TCRdb analysed the multiplex PCR reads with MiXCR anew, one entry per CDR3 protein. The sample holds some 210,000 distinct CDR3 sequences, 25% to 30% seen once. The sample taken for sequencing was peripheral blood. Source of these receptors: a man aged 45-60 years with Graves' ophthalmopathy. Each CDR3 is given with its conserved first and last residue. A D gene is named only where the DNA matches it firmly. For some rows the clone size is stated as once, few or many, or as a class when expanded; others skip it.

>11|TRBV6-1|-|TRBJ2-7|few
CATWDNYEQYF
TGTGCCACCTGGGACAACTACGAGCAGTACTTC
>14|TRBV29-1|TRBD1|TRBJ2-5|-
CSVRDRGRQETQYF
TGCAGCGTTCGGGACAGGGGGCGACAAGAGACCCAGTACTTC
>12|TRBV11-1|-|TRBJ2-4|many
CASSASENIQYF
TGTGCCAGCAGCGCCAGCGAAAACATTCAGTACTTC
>13|TRBV11-2|-|TRBJ2-5|many
CASSLFSKETQYF
TGTGCCAGCAGCTTATTTAGCAAGGAGACCCAGTACTTC
>17|TRBV6-5|TRBD1|TRBJ1-5|many
CASSSQGAQYSNQPQHF
TGTGCCAGCAGTTCACAGGGGGCCCAATATAGCAATCAGCCCCAGCATTTT
>17|TRBV7-2|TRBD1|TRBJ2-5|many
CASSLRAGTGGLLAQYF
TGTGCCAGCAGCCTAAGAGCCGGGACAGGGGGCCTTTTGGCCCAGTACTTC
>14|TRBV7-9|-|TRBJ2-2|many
CASSLAVSAGELFF
TGTGCCAGCAGCTTAGCGGTTTCGGCCGGGGAGCTGTTTTTT
>13|TRBV5-1|-|TRBJ1-2|many
CASNPRQGDGYTF
TGCGCCAGCAACCCGCGCCAGGGCGATGGCTACACCTTC
>13|TRBV5-1|-|TRBJ2-7|many
CASSSTGPYEQYF
TGCGCCAGCAGCTCGACAGGACCCTACGAGCAGTACTTC
>13|TRBV27|-|TRBJ1-1|many
CASSLSVNTEAFF
TGTGCCAGCAGTTTATCAGTAAACACTGAAGCTTTCTTT
>12|TRBV15|TRBD2|TRBJ2-2|many
CAWGGNTGELFF
TGTGCCTGGGGGGGTAACACCGGGGAGCTGTTTTTT
>15|TRBV6-1|-|TRBJ2-2|many
CASSDRVEKYGELFF
TGTGCCAGCAGTGACAGGGTAGAGAAGTACGGGGAGCTGTTTTTT
>12|TRBV15|-|TRBJ2-2|many
CATSTRGGELFF
TGTGCCACCAGCACCCGAGGCGGGGAGCTGTTTTTT
>14|TRBV12-3/TRBV12-4|TRBD1|TRBJ1-2|few
CASGTGDANYGYTF
TGTGCCAGCGGAACAGGGGACGCGAACTATGGCTACACCTTC
>14|TRBV2|-|TRBJ2-5|many
CASSGLRGRETQYF
TGTGCCAGCAGTGGATTGCGAGGACGAGAGACCCAGTACTTC
>11|TRBV28|TRBD2|TRBJ2-7|many
CASSWGSGMYF
TGTGCCAGCAGTTGGGGGAGCGGGATGTACTTC
>19|TRBV6-1|-|TRBJ1-5|-
CASSDAKGDRDMSNQPQHF
TGTGCCAGCAGCGATGCAAAGGGGGACCGGGACATGAGCAATCAGCCCCAGCATTTT